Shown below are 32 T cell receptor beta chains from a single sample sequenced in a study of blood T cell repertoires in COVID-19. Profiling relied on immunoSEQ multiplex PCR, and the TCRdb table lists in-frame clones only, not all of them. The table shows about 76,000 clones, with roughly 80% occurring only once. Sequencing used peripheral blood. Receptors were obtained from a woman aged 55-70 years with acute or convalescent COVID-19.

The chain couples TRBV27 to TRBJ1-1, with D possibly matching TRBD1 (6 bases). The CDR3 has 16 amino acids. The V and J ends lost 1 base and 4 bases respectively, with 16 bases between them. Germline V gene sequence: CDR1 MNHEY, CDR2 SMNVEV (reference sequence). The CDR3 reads CASSLFGTPRSTEAFF. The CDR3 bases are TGTGCCAGCAGTTTATTCGGGACACCCCGGAGCACTGAAGCTTTCTTT.

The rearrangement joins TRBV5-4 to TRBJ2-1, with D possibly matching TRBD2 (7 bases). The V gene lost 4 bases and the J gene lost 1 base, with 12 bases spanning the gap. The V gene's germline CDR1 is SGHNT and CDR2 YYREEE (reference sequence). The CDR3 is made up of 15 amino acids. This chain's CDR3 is CASSRGGASYNEQFF. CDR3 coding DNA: TGTGCCAGCAGCAGGGGGGGGGCTTCCTACAATGAGCAGTTCTTC. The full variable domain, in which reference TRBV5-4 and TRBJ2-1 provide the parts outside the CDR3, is ETGVTQSPTHLIKTRGQQVTLRCSSQSGHNTVSWYQQALGQGPQFIFQYYREEENGRGNFPPRFSGLQFPNYSSELNVNALELDDSALYLCASSRGGASYNEQFFGPGTRLTVL.

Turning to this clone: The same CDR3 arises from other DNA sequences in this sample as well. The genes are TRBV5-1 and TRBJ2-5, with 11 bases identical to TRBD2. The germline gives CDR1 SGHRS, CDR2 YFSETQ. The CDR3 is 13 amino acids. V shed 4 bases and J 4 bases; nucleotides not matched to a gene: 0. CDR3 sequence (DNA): TGCGCCAGCAGCGGGACTAGCGGAGAGACCCAGTACTTC. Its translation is CASSGTSGETQYF.

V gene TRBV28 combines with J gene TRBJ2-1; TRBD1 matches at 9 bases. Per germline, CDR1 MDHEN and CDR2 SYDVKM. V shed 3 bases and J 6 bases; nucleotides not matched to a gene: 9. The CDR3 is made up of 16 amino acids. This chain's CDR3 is CASSFPGTGTFNEQFF. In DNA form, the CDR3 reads TGTGCCAGCAGTTTTCCCGGGACAGGGACGTTCAATGAGCAGTTCTTC.

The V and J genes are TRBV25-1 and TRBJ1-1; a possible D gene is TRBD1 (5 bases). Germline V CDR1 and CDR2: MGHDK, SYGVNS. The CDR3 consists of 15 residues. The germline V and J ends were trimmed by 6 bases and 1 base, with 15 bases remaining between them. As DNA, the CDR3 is TGTGCCAGCAGGTCCAGGGTTACCTGGAACACTGAAGCTTTCTTT. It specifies CASRSRVTWNTEAFF.

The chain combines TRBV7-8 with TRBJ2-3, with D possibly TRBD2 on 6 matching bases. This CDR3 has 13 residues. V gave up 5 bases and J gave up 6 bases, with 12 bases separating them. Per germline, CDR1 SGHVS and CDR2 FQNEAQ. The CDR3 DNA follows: TGTGCCAGCAGCCCCCCCCGGGGGGATACGCAGTATTTT. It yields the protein CASSPPRGDTQYF. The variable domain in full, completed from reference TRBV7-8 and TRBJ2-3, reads GAGVSQSPRYKVAKRGQDVALRCDPISGHVSLFWYQQALGQGPEFLTYFQNEAQLDKSGLPSDRFFAERPEGSVSTLKIQRTQQEDSAVYLCASSPPRGDTQYFGPGTRLTVL.

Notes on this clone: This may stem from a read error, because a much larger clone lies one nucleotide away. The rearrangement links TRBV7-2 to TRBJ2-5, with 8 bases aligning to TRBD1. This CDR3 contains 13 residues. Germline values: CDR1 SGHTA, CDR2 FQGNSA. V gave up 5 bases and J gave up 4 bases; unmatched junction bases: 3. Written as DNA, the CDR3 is TGTGCCAGCAGCCCAGGGGGCCGAGAGACCCAGTACTTC. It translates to CASSPGGRETQYF.

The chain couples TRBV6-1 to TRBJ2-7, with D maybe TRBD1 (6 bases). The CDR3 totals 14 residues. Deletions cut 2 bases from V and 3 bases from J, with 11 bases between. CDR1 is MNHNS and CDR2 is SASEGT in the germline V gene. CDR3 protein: CASSEHGGYYEQYF. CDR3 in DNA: TGTGCCAGCAGTGAACATGGGGGCTACTACGAGCAGTACTTC.

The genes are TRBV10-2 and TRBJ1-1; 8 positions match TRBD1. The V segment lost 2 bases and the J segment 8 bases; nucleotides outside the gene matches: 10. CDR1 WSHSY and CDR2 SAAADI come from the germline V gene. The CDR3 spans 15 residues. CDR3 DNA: TGCGCCAGCAGTGAGGGGACAGGCGCTGGGACCGAAGCTTTCTTT. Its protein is CASSEGTGAGTEAFF.

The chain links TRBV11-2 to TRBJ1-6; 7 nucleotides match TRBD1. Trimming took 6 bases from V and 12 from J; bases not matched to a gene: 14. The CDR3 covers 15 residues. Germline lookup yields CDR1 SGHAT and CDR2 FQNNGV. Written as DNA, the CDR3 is TGTGCCAGCAGAGGCCTCCGGGACAGCCGTCTACCCCTCCACTTT. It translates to CASRGLRDSRLPLHF.

CDR3 residues: CASSPGTASSLYGYTF. CDR3 DNA: TGTGCCAGCAGCCCAGGGACAGCCTCATCCCTCTATGGCTACACCTTC. The chain recombines TRBV7-9 with TRBJ1-2; 7 bases map to TRBD1. Germline V gene data show CDR1 as SEHNR and CDR2 as FQNEAQ (reference sequence). The CDR3 runs 16 residues. J gave up 4 bases and V 5 bases, and 13 bases lay outside the gene matches.

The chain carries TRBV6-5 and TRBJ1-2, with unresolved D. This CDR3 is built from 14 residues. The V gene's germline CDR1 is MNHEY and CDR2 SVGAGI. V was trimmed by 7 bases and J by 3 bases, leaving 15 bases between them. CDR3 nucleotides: TGTGCCAGCACATATTCAGGCGCCGACTATGGCTACACCTTC. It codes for CASTYSGADYGYTF.

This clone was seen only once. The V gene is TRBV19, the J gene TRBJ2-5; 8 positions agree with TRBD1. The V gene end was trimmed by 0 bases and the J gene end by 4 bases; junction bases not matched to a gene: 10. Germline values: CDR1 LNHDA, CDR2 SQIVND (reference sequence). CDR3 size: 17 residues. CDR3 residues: CASSIDTQGASSETQYF. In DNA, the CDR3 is TGTGCCAGTAGTATAGATACCCAGGGGGCGAGTTCAGAGACCCAGTACTTC. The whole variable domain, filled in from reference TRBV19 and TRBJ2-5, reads DGGITQSPKYLFRKEGQNVTLSCEQNLNHDAMYWYRQDPGQGLRLIYYSQIVNDFQKGDIAEGYSVSREKKESFPLTVTSAQKNPTAFYLCASSIDTQGASSETQYFGPGTRLLVL.

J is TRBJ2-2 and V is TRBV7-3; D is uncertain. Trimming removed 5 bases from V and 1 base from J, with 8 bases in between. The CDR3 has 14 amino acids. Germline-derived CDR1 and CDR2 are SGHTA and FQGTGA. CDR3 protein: CASSAARNTGELFF. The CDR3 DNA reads TGTGCCAGCAGCGCCGCCAGGAACACCGGGGAGCTGTTTTTT. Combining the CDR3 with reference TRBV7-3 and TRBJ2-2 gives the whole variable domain GAGVSQTPSNKVTEKGKYVELRCDPISGHTALYWYRQSLGQGPEFLIYFQGTGAADDSGLPNDRFFAVRPEGSVSTLKIQRTERGDSAVYLCASSAARNTGELFFGEGSRLTVL.

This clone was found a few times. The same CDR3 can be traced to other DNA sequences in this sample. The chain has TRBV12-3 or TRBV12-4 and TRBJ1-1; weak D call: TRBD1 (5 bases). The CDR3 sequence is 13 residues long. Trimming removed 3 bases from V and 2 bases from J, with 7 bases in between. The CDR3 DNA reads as TGTGCCAGCAGTTTCCAGGGAAACACTGAAGCTTTCTTT. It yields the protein CASSFQGNTEAFF.

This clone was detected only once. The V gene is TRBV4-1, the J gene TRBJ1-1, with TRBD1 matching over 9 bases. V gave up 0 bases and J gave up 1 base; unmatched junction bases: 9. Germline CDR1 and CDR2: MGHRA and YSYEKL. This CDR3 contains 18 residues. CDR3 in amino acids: CASSQERGQGSPNTEAFF. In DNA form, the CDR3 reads TGCGCCAGCAGCCAAGAGCGGGGACAGGGTTCTCCGAACACTGAAGCTTTCTTT.

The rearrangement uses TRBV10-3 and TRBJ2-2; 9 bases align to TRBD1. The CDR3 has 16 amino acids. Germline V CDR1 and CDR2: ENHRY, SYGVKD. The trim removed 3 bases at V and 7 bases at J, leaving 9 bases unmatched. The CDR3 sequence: CAISDPTRQGVGELFF. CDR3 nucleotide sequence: TGTGCCATCAGTGACCCAACCCGACAGGGGGTCGGGGAGCTGTTTTTT.

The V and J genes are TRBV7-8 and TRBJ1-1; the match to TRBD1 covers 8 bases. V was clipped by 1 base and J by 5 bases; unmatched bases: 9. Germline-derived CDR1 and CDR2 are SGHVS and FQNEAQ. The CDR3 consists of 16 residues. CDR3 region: CASSLGSTGGKTEAFF. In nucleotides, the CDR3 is TGTGCCAGCAGCTTAGGGTCAACAGGGGGTAAGACTGAAGCTTTCTTT.

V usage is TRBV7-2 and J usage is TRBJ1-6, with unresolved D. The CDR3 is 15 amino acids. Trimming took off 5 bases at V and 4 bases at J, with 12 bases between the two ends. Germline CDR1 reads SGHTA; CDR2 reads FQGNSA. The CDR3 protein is CASSVTGSYNSPLHF. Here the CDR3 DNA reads TGTGCCAGCAGCGTTACCGGGAGTTATAATTCACCCCTCCACTTT. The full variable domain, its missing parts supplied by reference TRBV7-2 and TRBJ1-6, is GAGVSQSPSNKVTEKGKDVELRCDPISGHTALYWYRQSLGQGLEFLIYFQGNSAPDKSGLPSDRFSAERTGGSVSTLTIQRTQQEDSAVYLCASSVTGSYNSPLHFGNGTRLTVT.

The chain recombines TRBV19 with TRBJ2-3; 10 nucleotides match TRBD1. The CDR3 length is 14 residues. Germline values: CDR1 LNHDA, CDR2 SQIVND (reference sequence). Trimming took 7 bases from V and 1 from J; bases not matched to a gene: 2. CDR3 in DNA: TGTGCCAGTACTGGACAGGGGGGCACAGATACGCAGTATTTT. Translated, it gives CASTGQGGTDTQYF.

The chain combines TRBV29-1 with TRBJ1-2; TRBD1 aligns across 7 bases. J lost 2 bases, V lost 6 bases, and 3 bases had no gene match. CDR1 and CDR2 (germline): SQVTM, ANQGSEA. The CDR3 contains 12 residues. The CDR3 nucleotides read TGCAGCGTCCGGGGACAGAACTATGGCTACACCTTC. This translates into CSVRGQNYGYTF.

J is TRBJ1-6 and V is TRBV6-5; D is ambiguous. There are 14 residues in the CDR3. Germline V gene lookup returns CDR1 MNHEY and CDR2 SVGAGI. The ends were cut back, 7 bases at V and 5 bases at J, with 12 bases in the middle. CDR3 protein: CASNNGYDNSPLHF. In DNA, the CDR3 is TGTGCCAGCAATAACGGGTACGATAATTCACCCCTCCACTTT.

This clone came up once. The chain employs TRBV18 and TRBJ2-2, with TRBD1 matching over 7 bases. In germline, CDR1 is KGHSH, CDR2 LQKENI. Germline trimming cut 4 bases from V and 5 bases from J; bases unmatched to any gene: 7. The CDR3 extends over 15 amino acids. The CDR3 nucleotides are TGTGCCAGCTCACTCCCCGGCAGGGGGACCGGGGAGCTGTTTTTT. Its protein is CASSLPGRGTGELFF.

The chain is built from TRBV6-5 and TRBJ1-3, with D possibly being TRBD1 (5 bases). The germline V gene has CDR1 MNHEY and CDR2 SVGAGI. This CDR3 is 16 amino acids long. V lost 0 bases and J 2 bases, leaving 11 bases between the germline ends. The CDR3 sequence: CASSYSQRGAGNTIYF. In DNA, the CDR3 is TGTGCCAGCAGTTACTCCCAGCGGGGGGCTGGAAACACCATATATTTT.

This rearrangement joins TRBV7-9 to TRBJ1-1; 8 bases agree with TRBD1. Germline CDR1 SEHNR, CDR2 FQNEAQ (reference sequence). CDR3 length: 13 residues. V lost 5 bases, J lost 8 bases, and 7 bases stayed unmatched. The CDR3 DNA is TGTGCCAGCAGCCGGACAGGGAGCGAAGAAGCTTTCTTT. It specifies CASSRTGSEEAFF.

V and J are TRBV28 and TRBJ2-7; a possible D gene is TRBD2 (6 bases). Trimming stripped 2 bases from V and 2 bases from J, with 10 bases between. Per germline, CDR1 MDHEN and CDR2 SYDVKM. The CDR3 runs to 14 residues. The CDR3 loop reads CASSLRGSPYEQYF. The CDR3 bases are TGTGCCAGCAGTTTACGGGGGAGCCCCTACGAGCAGTACTTC.

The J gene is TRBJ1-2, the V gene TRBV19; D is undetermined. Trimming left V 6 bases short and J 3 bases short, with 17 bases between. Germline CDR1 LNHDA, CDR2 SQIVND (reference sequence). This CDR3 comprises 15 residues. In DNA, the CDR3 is TGTGCCAGTAGCCTCCTTATGGGGAGCGACTATGGCTACACCTTC. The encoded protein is CASSLLMGSDYGYTF.

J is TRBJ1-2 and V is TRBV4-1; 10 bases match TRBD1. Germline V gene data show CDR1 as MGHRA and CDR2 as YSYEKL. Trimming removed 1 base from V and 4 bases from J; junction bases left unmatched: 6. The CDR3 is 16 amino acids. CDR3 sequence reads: CASSQVGTGALYGYTF. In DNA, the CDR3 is TGCGCCAGCAGCCAAGTAGGGACAGGGGCCCTCTATGGCTACACCTTC.

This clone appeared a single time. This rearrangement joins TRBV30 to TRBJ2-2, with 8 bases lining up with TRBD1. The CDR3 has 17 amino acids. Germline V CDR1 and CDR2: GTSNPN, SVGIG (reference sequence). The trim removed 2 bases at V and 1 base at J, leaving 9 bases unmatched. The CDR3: CAWSPRPGQENTGELFF. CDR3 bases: TGTGCCTGGAGTCCTAGACCGGGACAGGAGAACACCGGGGAGCTGTTTTTT.

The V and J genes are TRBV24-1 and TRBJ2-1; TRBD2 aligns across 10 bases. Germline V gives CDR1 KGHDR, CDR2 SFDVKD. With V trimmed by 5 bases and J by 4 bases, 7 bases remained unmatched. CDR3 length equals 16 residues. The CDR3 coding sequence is TGTGCCACCAGTGTCTCTAGCGGGGGTCTGTACAATGAGCAGTTCTTC. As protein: CATSVSSGGLYNEQFF.

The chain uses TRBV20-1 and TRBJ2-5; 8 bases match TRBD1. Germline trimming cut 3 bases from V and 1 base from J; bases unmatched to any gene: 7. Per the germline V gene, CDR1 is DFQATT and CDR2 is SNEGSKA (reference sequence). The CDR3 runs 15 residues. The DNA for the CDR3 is TGCAGTGCTAGTAATCAGGGGGCCTTCCAAGAGACCCAGTACTTC. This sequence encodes CSASNQGAFQETQYF.

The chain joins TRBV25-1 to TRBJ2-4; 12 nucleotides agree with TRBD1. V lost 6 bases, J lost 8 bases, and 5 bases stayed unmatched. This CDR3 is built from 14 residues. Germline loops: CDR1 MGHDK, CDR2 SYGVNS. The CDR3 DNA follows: TGTGCCAGCAGAGGGGACAGGGGGCCTGACATTCAGTACTTC. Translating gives CASRGDRGPDIQYF.